Listed below are T cell receptor beta chains from one sample, sequenced in a study of T cell responses to AZD1222 COVID-19 vaccine. Assay: immunoSEQ multiplex PCR; the TCRdb copy retains only in-frame clones and omits some. Of roughly 120,000 clones listed, roughly nine tenths are singletons. The sequencing used peripheral blood, collected on day 0 of AZD1222 vaccination. The receptors come from an adult in good health. Both conserved end residues are part of each CDR3. D genes are given only for firm matches. Clone size is stated in some rows and not others, as once, few, many or a class when expanded.

D gene: TRBD2; clone size: once; J gene: TRBJ2-5; V gene: TRBV19; CDR3 protein: CASSIISGRETQYF; CDR3 DNA: TGTGCCAGTAGTATCATCAGCGGGAGGGAGACCCAGTACTTC
D gene: .; clone size: once; J gene: TRBJ1-5; V gene: TRBV10-2; CDR3 protein: CASSPWGNQPQHF; CDR3 DNA: TGCGCCAGCAGTCCCTGGGGTAATCAGCCCCAGCATTTT
D gene: .; clone size: few; J gene: TRBJ1-6; V gene: TRBV4-3; CDR3 protein: CASSQAVGAAPNSPLHF; CDR3 DNA: TGCGCCAGCAGCCAAGCCGTAGGGGCGGCTCCCAATTCACCCCTCCACTTT
D gene: .; clone size: .; J gene: TRBJ1-5; V gene: TRBV5-1; CDR3 protein: CASSLGVSNQPQHF; CDR3 DNA: TGCGCCAGCAGCTTGGGAGTGAGCAATCAGCCCCAGCATTTT
D gene: .; clone size: .; J gene: TRBJ2-2; V gene: TRBV7-2; CDR3 protein: CASSQMRLSSLGGELFF; CDR3 DNA: TGTGCCAGCAGCCAGATGCGACTATCGTCGCTTGGCGGGGAGCTGTTTTTT
D gene: TRBD1; clone size: .; J gene: TRBJ1-2; V gene: TRBV2; CDR3 protein: CASSEALGQGRSYTF; CDR3 DNA: TGTGCCAGCAGTGAAGCGCTCGGACAGGGACGTAGCTACACCTTC
D gene: .; clone size: .; J gene: TRBJ2-1; V gene: TRBV7-9; CDR3 protein: CASSLVGNEQFF; CDR3 DNA: TGTGCCAGCAGCTTAGTAGGGAATGAGCAGTTCTTC
D gene: TRBD2; clone size: .; J gene: TRBJ2-1; V gene: TRBV10-3; CDR3 protein: CAITETGGSYEQFF; CDR3 DNA: TGTGCCATCACCGAGACGGGAGGGAGCTATGAGCAGTTCTTC
D gene: .; clone size: .; J gene: TRBJ1-2; V gene: TRBV2; CDR3 protein: CASSAQGPDYGYTF; CDR3 DNA: TGTGCCAGCAGTGCTCAGGGGCCCGACTATGGCTACACCTTC
D gene: .; clone size: .; J gene: TRBJ1-6; V gene: TRBV7-3; CDR3 protein: CASSFDVGNSPLHF; CDR3 DNA: TGTGCCAGCAGCTTCGATGTGGGTAATTCACCCCTCCACTTT
D gene: TRBD2; clone size: once; J gene: TRBJ2-5; V gene: TRBV15; CDR3 protein: CATSRRTSGSAETQYF; CDR3 DNA: TGTGCCACCAGCAGACGGACTAGCGGGAGCGCGGAGACCCAGTACTTC
D gene: TRBD2; clone size: .; J gene: TRBJ2-1; V gene: TRBV9; CDR3 protein: CASSVARTSGGDNEQFF; CDR3 DNA: TGTGCCAGCAGCGTCGCCCGCACTAGCGGGGGGGACAATGAGCAGTTCTTC
D gene: .; clone size: once; J gene: TRBJ1-4; V gene: TRBV3-1/TRBV3-2; CDR3 protein: CASSQRLQGSREKLFF; CDR3 DNA: TGTGCCAGCAGCCAGCGGTTACAGGGAAGTAGAGAAAAACTGTTTTTT
D gene: .; clone size: .; J gene: TRBJ2-5; V gene: TRBV12-3/TRBV12-4; CDR3 protein: CASSLTETQYF; CDR3 DNA: TGTGCCAGCAGTTTAACAGAGACCCAGTACTTC
D gene: .; clone size: .; J gene: TRBJ1-5; V gene: TRBV13; CDR3 protein: CASSLGLTARQPQHF; CDR3 DNA: TGTGCCAGCAGCTTAGGCTTAACAGCGAGGCAGCCCCAGCATTTT
D gene: .; clone size: once; J gene: TRBJ1-5; V gene: TRBV19; CDR3 protein: CASSIQAPNRGRNQPQHF; CDR3 DNA: TGTGCCAGTAGTATCCAGGCCCCTAACAGAGGTCGCAATCAGCCCCAGCATTTT